This T cell receptor (beta chain) emerged from a study of blood T cell repertoires in COVID-19. Produced via immunoSEQ multiplex PCR; TCRdb's table is partial and in-frame only. The profile shows about 330,000 clones, more than 85% of them singletons. V dropped 6 bases and J dropped 0 bases, with 14 bases sitting between them. Germline V gene sequence: CDR1 SNHLY, CDR2 FYNNEI. The CDR3 consists of 16 residues. The source of this sequence is a woman between 25 and 40 years old who had recovered from COVID-19. Sequenced sample: PBMCs or T cells enriched from blood (not recorded which). The V and J genes are TRBV2 and TRBJ1-4; TRBD1 might be the D (6 bases). CDR3 coding DNA: TGTGCCAGCAGGGGAACAGGGATTGCAACTAATGAAAAACTGTTTTTT. Protein sequence: CASRGTGIATNEKLFF.